A single sample gave rise to the 19 T cell receptor beta chains below, sequenced in a study of a mutant IDH1 vaccine in newly diagnosed glioma. These TCRs are of unknown antigen specificity. This sample's time point: week 23, last vaccination. Each dose of the vaccine consisted of 300 ug of mutant IDH1 20-mer peptide, with topical imiquimod. Profiled with immunoSEQ multiplex PCR; TCRdb holds only in-frame clones, not every one. Altogether roughly 76,000 clones are present, approximately 85% being singletons, with the ten largest covering roughly 2%. Material: PBMCs, obtained from a glioma patient whose treatment included an IDH1 peptide vaccine. These receptor sequences come from a man aged 25-45 years with glioma. Some clones in this sample may be carry-over from other donors' samples.

This clone was picked up one time. An end of the junction differs from the germline gene, which may be a read error. V usage is TRBV5-4 and J usage is TRBJ1-4; D unresolved. The CDR3 loop spans 14 amino acids. Germline CDR1 SGHNT, CDR2 YYREEE (reference sequence). The CDR3 protein is CAGSESVGDEKLFF. The CDR3 DNA reads TGTGCCGGCAGCGAGTCCGTTGGTGATGAAAAACTGTTTTTT.

This clone was counted between two and nine times. V and J are TRBV30 and TRBJ1-4; no definite D call. The ends were cut back, 2 bases at V and 3 bases at J, with 7 bases in the middle. Per germline, CDR1 GTSNPN and CDR2 SVGIG (reference sequence). CDR3 length: 13 residues. The CDR3, as DNA: TGTGCCTGGAGTATGAACTCTAATGAAAAACTGTTTTTT. Its translation: CAWSMNSNEKLFF.

This chain uses TRBV2 with TRBJ2-5; D remains ambiguous. The germline CDR1 and CDR2 sequences are SNHLY and FYNNEI. The CDR3 extends over 12 amino acids. Trimming took off 1 base at V and 4 bases at J, with 4 bases between the two ends. The CDR3: CASSEGGETQYF. The CDR3 DNA reads as TGTGCCAGCAGTGAAGGGGGAGAGACCCAGTACTTC. Supplemented by reference TRBV2 and TRBJ2-5, the full variable domain reads EPEVTQTPSHQVTQMGQEVILRCVPISNHLYFYWYRQILGQKVEFLVSFYNNEISEKSEIFDDQFSVERPDGSNFTLKIRSTKLEDSAMYFCASSEGGETQYFGPGTRLLVL.

The chain uses TRBV27 and TRBJ1-4; D is unresolved. In germline, CDR1 is MNHEY, CDR2 SMNVEV (reference sequence). CDR3 length: 12 amino acids. Deletions cut 10 bases from V and 1 base from J, with 7 bases between. The CDR3 nucleotides read TGTGCCACCGGGAGAACTAATGAAAAACTGTTTTTT. It translates to CATGRTNEKLFF.

This chain joins TRBV4-3 and TRBJ2-7; 7 bases match TRBD2. Unmatched junction bases numbered 10, after V lost 1 base and J lost 4 bases. The germline V gene has CDR1 LGHNA and CDR2 YSLEER. The CDR3 length is 16 residues. The CDR3 protein is CASSQVVTSSRYEQYF. The CDR3 DNA reads as TGCGCCAGCAGCCAAGTAGTGACTAGCAGTCGATACGAGCAGTACTTC.

The chain employs TRBV30 and TRBJ1-1, with D possibly being TRBD1 (5 bases). The V and J ends lost 3 bases and 4 bases respectively, with 9 bases between them. The CDR3 consists of 12 residues. Per germline, CDR1 GTSNPN and CDR2 SVGIG (reference sequence). For the CDR3, the DNA is TGTGCCTGGAGCAGGGCGATCACTGAAGCTTTCTTT. This encodes CAWSRAITEAFF.

This clone was counted only a few times. The chain combines TRBV5-1 with TRBJ1-1; no clear D. The CDR3 extends over 14 amino acids. The V gene lost 2 bases and the J gene lost 2 bases, with 10 bases spanning the gap. From germline, CDR1 is SGHRS and CDR2 YFSETQ. This CDR3 is CASSFGQTNTEAFF. The CDR3 DNA reads as TGCGCCAGCAGCTTTGGTCAGACTAACACTGAAGCTTTCTTT.

V is TRBV27 and J is TRBJ2-1; 12 nucleotides align to TRBD2. V dropped 5 bases and J dropped 5; count of bases not matched to a gene: 4. Per the germline V gene, CDR1 is MNHEY and CDR2 is SMNVEV (reference sequence). CDR3 length: 15 residues. CDR3 DNA: TGTGCCAGCAGTCCCCGACTAGCGGGGGACAATGAGCAGTTCTTC. This codes for CASSPRLAGDNEQFF.

V is TRBV9 and J is TRBJ1-4; D is perhaps TRBD1 (5 bases). This CDR3 comprises 15 residues. Looked up from germline, CDR1 is SGDLS and CDR2 is YYNGEE. V shed 0 bases and J shed 7 bases, with 13 bases lying between them. CDR3 in DNA: TGTGCCAGCAGCGTAGGTAGGGGATCGGGTGAAAAACTGTTTTTT. Its translation: CASSVGRGSGEKLFF.

CDR3 DNA sequence: TGTGCCAGCAGCTTCAACTCGGATACGCAGTATTTT. It encodes CASSFNSDTQYF. V gene TRBV11-3 combines with J gene TRBJ2-3, with no clear D. This CDR3 is 12 amino acids long. Deletions cut 3 bases from V and 6 bases from J, with 7 bases between. The germline V gene encodes CDR1 SGHNT and CDR2 YENEEA.

The count of this clone is one. J is TRBJ1-3 and V is TRBV11-2; D not certain. The length of the CDR3 is 14 residues. Germline CDR1 reads SGHAT; CDR2 reads FQNNGV. Trimming removed 5 bases at V and 0 bases at J, with 8 bases between. CDR3 nucleotides: TGTGCCAGCAGCCGACTCAACTCTGGAAACACCATATATTTT. Translated, it gives CASSRLNSGNTIYF.

The chain is built from TRBV19 and TRBJ2-1; tentatively, D is TRBD1 (5 bases). With 5 bases removed from V and 0 bases from J, the gap between germline ends came to 11 bases. CDR3 length equals 15 residues. Per germline, CDR1 LNHDA and CDR2 SQIVND (reference sequence). The CDR3 is CASSLDSLSYNEQFF. CDR3 nucleotides: TGTGCCAGTAGTCTCGACAGTCTCTCCTACAATGAGCAGTTCTTC.

V is TRBV7-6 and J is TRBJ2-1; D is undetermined. CDR1 and CDR2 (germline): SGHVS, FNYEAQ. Trimming pared 1 base from V and 1 base from J, leaving 8 bases between. The CDR3 runs to 15 residues. CDR3 in DNA: TGTGCCAGCAGCTTAGGATTAGGTTCCTACAATGAGCAGTTCTTC. Encoded protein: CASSLGLGSYNEQFF.

The CDR3 coding sequence is TGTGCCAGTAGTATAGGCGGGGCCCAGACAGATACGCAGTATTTT. This translates into CASSIGGAQTDTQYF. The chain couples TRBV19 to TRBJ2-3; D is perhaps TRBD2 (6 bases). The CDR3 has 15 amino acids. Germline CDR1 and CDR2: LNHDA and SQIVND (reference sequence). The germline V and J ends were trimmed by 1 base and 3 bases, with 11 bases remaining between them.

The gene calls are TRBV6-6 and TRBJ2-5, with unresolved D. Germline V CDR1 and CDR2: MNHNY, SVGAGI (reference sequence). The CDR3 length is 15 residues. V lost 6 bases to trimming and J lost 1 base, with 15 bases between them. DNA of the CDR3: TGTGCCAGCAGCCCGTTGCGTGGTCCCCAAGAGACCCAGTACTTC. This translates into CASSPLRGPQETQYF.

CDR3 nucleotide sequence: TGTGCCAGCAGCTTAGGGGGGCTGGATCAGCCCCAGCATTTT. This sequence encodes CASSLGGLDQPQHF. J is TRBJ1-5 and V is TRBV7-9, with D perhaps TRBD1 (6 bases). The CDR3 has 14 amino acids. The V and J ends lost 1 base and 5 bases respectively, with 9 bases between them. Germline CDR1 and CDR2: SEHNR and FQNEAQ (reference sequence).

V gene TRBV13 combines with J gene TRBJ2-7, with 11 bases fitting TRBD1. The J segment lost 3 bases and the V segment lost 5 bases, leaving 6 bases of the junction unmatched. The CDR3 loop spans 15 amino acids. Germline CDR1 is PRHDT and CDR2 is FYEKMQ (reference sequence). The CDR3 loop is CASSHGQGAVYEQYF. The CDR3 DNA is TGTGCCAGCAGCCATGGACAGGGGGCGGTCTACGAGCAGTACTTC.

The rearrangement uses TRBV4-1 and TRBJ2-7; 7 nucleotides match TRBD1. The CDR3 is 14 residues long. Germline V gene sequence: CDR1 MGHRA, CDR2 YSYEKL. V shed 2 bases, J shed 2 bases, and the junction held 3 bases outside the gene matches. DNA of the CDR3: TGCGCCAGCAGCCAAAGACAGGGACCCTACGAGCAGTACTTC. Encoded protein: CASSQRQGPYEQYF.

This clone showed up just a few times. The chain combines TRBV2 with TRBJ1-5; D is uncertain. This CDR3 spans 16 amino acids. CDR1 is SNHLY and CDR2 is FYNNEI in the germline V gene. Trimming pared 5 bases from V and 1 base from J, leaving 15 bases between. The CDR3 DNA follows: TGTGCCAGCAGTCCCATCCCGGGCTGGAGCAATCAGCCCCAGCATTTT. As protein: CASSPIPGWSNQPQHF.